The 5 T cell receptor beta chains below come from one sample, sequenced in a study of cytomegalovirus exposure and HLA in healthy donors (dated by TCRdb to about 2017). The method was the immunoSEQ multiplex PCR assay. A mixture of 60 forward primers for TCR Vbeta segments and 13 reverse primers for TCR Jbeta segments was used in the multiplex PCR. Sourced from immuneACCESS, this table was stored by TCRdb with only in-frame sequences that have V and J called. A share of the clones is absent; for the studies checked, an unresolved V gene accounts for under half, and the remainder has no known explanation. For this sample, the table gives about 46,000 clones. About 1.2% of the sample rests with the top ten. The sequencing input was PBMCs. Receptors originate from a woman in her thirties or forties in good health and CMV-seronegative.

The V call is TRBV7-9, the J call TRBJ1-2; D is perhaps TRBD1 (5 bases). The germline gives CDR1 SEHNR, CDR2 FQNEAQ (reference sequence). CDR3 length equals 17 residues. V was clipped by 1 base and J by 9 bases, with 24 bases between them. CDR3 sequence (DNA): TGTGCCAGCAGCTTAGGGGATAGTGGGGGGAGACCTGGGAGCTACACCTTC. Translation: CASSLGDSGGRPGSYTF.

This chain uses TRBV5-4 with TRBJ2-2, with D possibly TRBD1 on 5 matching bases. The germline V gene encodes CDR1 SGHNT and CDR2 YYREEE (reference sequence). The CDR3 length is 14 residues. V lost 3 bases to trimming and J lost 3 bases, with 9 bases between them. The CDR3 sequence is CASSSGWDTGELFF. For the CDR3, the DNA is TGTGCCAGCAGCTCAGGGTGGGACACCGGGGAGCTGTTTTTT.

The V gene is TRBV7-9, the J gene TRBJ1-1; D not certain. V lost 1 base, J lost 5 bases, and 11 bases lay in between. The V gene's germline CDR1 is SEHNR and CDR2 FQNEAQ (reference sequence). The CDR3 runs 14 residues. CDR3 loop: CASSLGLVGTEAFF. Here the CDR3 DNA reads TGTGCCAGCAGCTTAGGACTAGTCGGAACTGAAGCTTTCTTT.

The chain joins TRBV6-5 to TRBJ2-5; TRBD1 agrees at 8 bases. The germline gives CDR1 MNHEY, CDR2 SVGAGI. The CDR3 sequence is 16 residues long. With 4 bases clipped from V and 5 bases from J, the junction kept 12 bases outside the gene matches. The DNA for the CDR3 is TGTGCCAGCAGTTCCTTAAGAGGACAGGGTAGCGAGACCCAGTACTTC. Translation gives CASSSLRGQGSETQYF.

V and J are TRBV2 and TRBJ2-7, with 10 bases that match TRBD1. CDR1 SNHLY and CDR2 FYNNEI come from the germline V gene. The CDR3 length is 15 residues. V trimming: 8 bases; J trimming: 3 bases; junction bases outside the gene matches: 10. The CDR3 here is CASESGGQGYYEQYF. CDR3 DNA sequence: TGTGCCAGCGAGTCTGGGGGACAGGGGTACTACGAGCAGTACTTC.